The clone carrying this T cell receptor (beta chain) has only a few counts. No antigen is known for it. RNA transcripts yielded amplified TCR beta CDR3 regions. The primer set for the first-round RT-PCR of the TCR CDR3 was HTBI. TCRdb fed the multiplex PCR reads into MiXCR, producing one record per CDR3 protein. The top ten clones hold 16% of a sample with under 750,000 distinct CDR3 sequences, roughly a sixth of them seen once. Criteria for exclusion of patients were uncontrolled infection, other autoimmune disease, pregnancy or lactation. Germline CDR1 SGHDN, CDR2 FVKESK. The CDR3 consists of 14 residues. J lost 5 bases, V lost 1 base, and 5 bases had no gene match. The entry originates in a study of T cells in Graves' hyperthyroidism and ophthalmopathy. Study at large: Peripheral blood was collected at initial diagnosis, before any treatment. Study-level results: Researchers found most expanded thyroid clonotypes above 0.001 in blood as well.

The sample consisted of blood. The receptor comes from a woman in her forties or fifties with Graves' hyperthyroidism that later progressed to Graves' ophthalmopathy. The rearrangement joins TRBV14 to TRBJ2-7; 7 bases map to TRBD2. CDR3 in amino acids: CASSQVRLADEQYF. Written as DNA, the CDR3 is TGTGCCAGCAGCCAAGTTAGACTAGCTGACGAGCAGTACTTC.